The 14 T cell receptor beta chains reported below all come from one sample, sequenced in a study of blood T cell repertoires in COVID-19. TCRdb's copy holds only in-frame clones and misses some; the assay was immunoSEQ multiplex PCR. The data hold about 50,000 clones, with approximately 90% observed a single time. Sequenced sample: peripheral blood. The receptors stem from a man aged 50 or older with active COVID-19.

The chain couples TRBV15 to TRBJ2-5, with 7 bases matching TRBD2. The CDR3 sequence is 17 residues long. CDR1 and CDR2 (germline): LNHNV, YYDKDF (reference sequence). V was pared by 2 bases and J by 1 base, with 10 bases of the junction left unmatched. The CDR3 loop reads CATSRQPSGVSQETQYF. In nucleotides, the CDR3 is TGTGCCACCAGCAGACAGCCTAGCGGAGTCTCCCAAGAGACCCAGTACTTC.

The chain is built from TRBV5-1 and TRBJ2-1, with 12 bases aligning to TRBD2. V shed 4 bases and J 7 bases; nucleotides not matched to a gene: 3. The V gene's germline CDR1 is SGHRS and CDR2 YFSETQ. The CDR3 is 14 amino acids. The CDR3 DNA sequence: TGCGCCAGCAGCCCCGGACTAGCGGGAAATGAGCAGTTCTTC. Translated: CASSPGLAGNEQFF.

The chain couples TRBV9 to TRBJ2-5; tentative D call: TRBD1 (6 bases). The CDR3 is 16 amino acids. V was pared by 3 bases and J by 4 bases, with 19 bases between. Germline-derived CDR1 and CDR2 are SGDLS and YYNGEE. CDR3 amino acids: CASSAPQGMPRETQYF. CDR3 bases: TGTGCCAGCAGCGCCCCACAGGGTATGCCGCGAGAGACCCAGTACTTC.

A few counts support this clone. The chain employs TRBV4-2 and TRBJ2-7, with 7 bases identical to TRBD1. Losses at the gene ends were 1 base for V and 4 bases for J; bases not matched to a gene: 7. Germline CDR1 LGHNA, CDR2 YNFKEQ. The CDR3 spans 15 residues. CDR3 protein: CASSQGSTGPYEQYF. CDR3 bases: TGTGCCAGCAGCCAAGGGTCGACAGGGCCATACGAGCAGTACTTC.

This chain joins TRBV7-9 and TRBJ2-1; 10 nucleotides align to TRBD2. The junction had 6 bases not matched to a gene; V was cut back by 6 bases and J by 1 base. The CDR3 is 16 amino acids. Germline-derived CDR1 and CDR2 are SEHNR and FQNEAQ (reference sequence). CDR3 amino acids: CASSLERGGSYNEQFF. The CDR3, as DNA: TGTGCCAGCAGTCTCGAGCGGGGGGGATCCTACAATGAGCAGTTCTTC.

The chain is built from TRBV27 and TRBJ2-7; 7 nucleotides agree with TRBD1. Germline trimming cut 6 bases from V and 2 bases from J; bases unmatched to any gene: 10. Per germline, CDR1 MNHEY and CDR2 SMNVEV (reference sequence). The CDR3 covers 15 residues. The CDR3: CASRGTGAETYEQYF. The CDR3 DNA reads TGTGCCAGCAGGGGAACAGGGGCGGAAACCTACGAGCAGTACTTC.

J is TRBJ2-3 and V is TRBV7-6; 9 nucleotides line up with TRBD2. Trimming took 3 bases from V and 0 from J; bases not matched to a gene: 4. Germline CDR1 is SGHVS and CDR2 is FNYEAQ. The CDR3 is 16 residues long. The CDR3 bases are TGTGCCAGCAGCTTGAGCGGGGGGATTAGCACAGATACGCAGTATTTT. Translation: CASSLSGGISTDTQYF. The full variable domain, rest sourced from reference TRBV7-6 and TRBJ2-3, is GAGVSQSPRYKVTKRGQDVALRCDPISGHVSLYWYRQALGQGPEFLTYFNYEAQQDKSGLPNDRFSAERPEGSISTLTIQRTEQRDSAMYRCASSLSGGISTDTQYFGPGTRLTVL.

The V gene is TRBV19, the J gene TRBJ1-5; D is uncertain. V was pared by 7 bases and J by 4 bases, with 11 bases between. CDR1 is LNHDA, CDR2 SQIVND, per germline (reference sequence). This CDR3 region has 13 residues. CDR3 DNA: TGTGCCAGTAAGGCCCAGCGGAATCAGCCCCAGCATTTT. As protein: CASKAQRNQPQHF.

The J gene is TRBJ1-1, the V gene TRBV27, with D perhaps matching TRBD1 (5 bases). The CDR3 consists of 14 residues. With 3 bases removed from V and 1 base from J, the gap between germline ends came to 9 bases. The V gene's germline CDR1 is MNHEY and CDR2 SMNVEV (reference sequence). CDR3 protein: CASSLRQGNTEAFF. The CDR3 DNA sequence: TGTGCCAGCAGTTTGAGGCAGGGGAACACTGAAGCTTTCTTT.

Only one count was recorded for this clone. The rearrangement uses TRBV19 and TRBJ2-1, with D possibly TRBD1 on 6 matching bases. The CDR3 has 12 amino acids. Trimming took 6 bases from V and 14 from J, leaving 17 bases between them. Germline CDR1 and CDR2: LNHDA and SQIVND (reference sequence). The CDR3 region is CASSLLGEGEFF. CDR3 bases: TGTGCCAGTAGCCTTTTGGGAGAGGGGGAGTTCTTC. The entire variable domain, with the rest obtained from reference TRBV19 and TRBJ2-1, is as follows: DGGITQSPKYLFRKEGQNVTLSCEQNLNHDAMYWYRQDPGQGLRLIYYSQIVNDFQKGDIAEGYSVSREKKESFPLTVTSAQKNPTAFYLCASSLLGEGEFFGPGTRLTVL.

About this clone: Mismatch with germline at one junction end may stem from a read error. The chain recombines TRBV19 with TRBJ1-2; TRBD1 matches 9 bases. Germline-derived CDR1 and CDR2 are LNHDA and SQIVND (reference sequence). The CDR3 runs to 13 residues. As DNA, the CDR3 is TGTGCCAGTAGTGTAGACAGGGGGGATGGCTACACCTTC. Translating it yields CASSVDRGDGYTF.

This chain connects TRBV29-1 to TRBJ2-2, with D perhaps TRBD1 (5 bases). The V end was cut by 3 bases, the J end by 4 bases, with 6 bases between. Per the germline V gene, CDR1 is SQVTM and CDR2 is ANQGSEA. This CDR3 has 12 amino acids. The CDR3: CSVDRATGELFF. The CDR3 coding sequence is TGCAGCGTTGACAGGGCCACCGGGGAGCTGTTTTTT.

This clone was observed once. V and J are TRBV7-3 and TRBJ1-1; 7 nucleotides agree with TRBD1. Trimming took 4 bases from V and 7 from J; bases not matched to a gene: 6. Germline V CDR1 and CDR2: SGHTA, FQGTGA. The CDR3 contains 13 residues. DNA for the CDR3: TGTGCCAGCAGCTCAAACCGGGACAGTGAAGCTTTCTTT. Its translation: CASSSNRDSEAFF.

The table lists this clone with a count of one. This chain joins TRBV7-9 and TRBJ2-7; TRBD1 agrees at 7 bases. This CDR3 has 16 amino acids. V lost 0 bases and J lost 6; bases outside the gene matches: 11. Germline V gene sequence: CDR1 SEHNR, CDR2 FQNEAQ (reference sequence). The CDR3 DNA reads TGTGCCAGCAGCTTAGCGGACAGGATCTCTCTATTCGAGCAGTACTTC. This gives the protein CASSLADRISLFEQYF. Variable domain in full (rest from reference TRBV7-9 and TRBJ2-7): DTGVSQNPRHKITKRGQNVTFRCDPISEHNRLYWYRQTLGQGPEFLTYFQNEAQLEKSRLLSDRFSAERPKGSFSTLEIQRTEQGDSAMYLCASSLADRISLFEQYFGPGTRLTVT.